What follows describes a single T cell receptor (beta chain). The entry originates in a study of tumor-infiltrating lymphocytes in primary liver carcinoma. Turning to the study itself: Among the tumors, stages were T1-T3 N0M0 and sizes roughly 4.2 to 11 cm.

With 4 bases clipped from V and 5 bases from J, the junction kept 15 bases outside the gene matches. Germline loops: CDR1 SGHKS, CDR2 YYEKEE (reference sequence). The CDR3 is 17 residues long. Total RNA amounting to roughly 480 ng was the source from which TCR beta cDNA was made with a constant-region primer. Three nested multiplex PCR rounds of slightly modified ARM-PCR generated TCR beta libraries. Forward primers for TRBV1-TRBV30 and a C-beta reverse primer served the first two PCR rounds, at roughly 10 cycles each. TCRdb analysed the multiplex PCR reads with MiXCR anew, one entry per CDR3 protein. This sample yields approximately 110,000 distinct CDR3 sequences, of which roughly four fifths are seen a single time; around 21% belongs to the top ten. Extraction of RNA together with DNA used about 20-34 mg of unsorted bulk tissue. Resection treated the patients' primary liver carcinoma.

V and J are TRBV5-5 and TRBJ2-3; 8 bases map to TRBD2. The sequenced material came from liver tumor tissue from sampling region 3. Specified subset: tumor region T3, left-lateral pole. The clonotype originates from a man aged 40-49 years with primary liver carcinoma and hepatitis B virus infection. The CDR3 loop reads CASSPTVTSGSGDTQYF. The DNA for the CDR3 is TGTGCCAGCAGCCCGACCGTGACCAGCGGGAGTGGAGATACGCAGTATTTT.